The 14 T cell receptor beta chains in this list originate from one sample, sequenced in a study of chemoradiotherapy in HPV16-positive cancers. Generated by immunoSEQ multiplex PCR, the TCRdb table keeps only in-frame clones and is missing some. The sample lists 15,000 or so clones, around three quarters occurring once. Specimen collection occurred from a patient who underwent chemoradiotherapy. The receptors were gathered from a human donor with HPV-associated anogenital cancer.

This clone was seen once. The gene calls are TRBV11-3 and TRBJ2-1, with 12 bases identical to TRBD1. CDR1 is SGHNT, CDR2 YENEEA, per germline. CDR3 length: 15 amino acids. J was trimmed by 4 bases and V by 7 bases; bases with no gene match: 5. CDR3 sequence reads: CASNLGQGAYNEQFF. The CDR3 nucleotides read TGTGCCAGCAACCTGGGACAGGGGGCTTACAATGAGCAGTTCTTC.

The table lists this clone with a few counts. The chain recombines TRBV7-2 with TRBJ1-5, with D possibly matching TRBD1 (5 bases). The CDR3 extends over 12 amino acids. V shed 6 bases and J shed 6 bases, with 9 bases lying between them. Germline V CDR1 and CDR2: SGHTA, FQGNSA. The CDR3 reads CASSEGPQPQHF. The CDR3 DNA sequence: TGTGCCAGCAGTGAGGGGCCTCAGCCCCAGCATTTT.

The chain uses TRBV4-3 and TRBJ2-3; TRBD2 is a possible D gene (6 bases). V dropped 1 base and J dropped 0 bases, with 14 bases sitting between them. In germline, CDR1 is LGHNA, CDR2 YSLEER. This CDR3 contains 17 residues. DNA of the CDR3: TGCGCCAGCAGCCAAGCGGGTTGGCGGGACAGCACAGATACGCAGTATTTT. This translates into CASSQAGWRDSTDTQYF.

The chain recombines TRBV6-5 with TRBJ2-1; 9 bases line up with TRBD1. The CDR3 is 15 residues long. CDR1 is MNHEY, CDR2 SVGAGI, per germline. The V gene end was trimmed by 5 bases and the J gene end by 7 bases; junction bases not matched to a gene: 9. The CDR3 DNA sequence: TGTGCCAGCAGTCGCGGGACAGGGAAGGGAAATGAGCAGTTCTTC. It encodes CASSRGTGKGNEQFF.

The rearrangement uses TRBV9 and TRBJ1-1; perhaps TRBD1 as D (5 bases). Germline V gene sequence: CDR1 SGDLS, CDR2 YYNGEE. The CDR3 covers 15 residues. With 4 bases removed from V and 2 bases from J, the gap between germline ends came to 15 bases. In nucleotides, the CDR3 is TGTGCCAGCAGCCCGAAGGGGCAATTTAACACTGAAGCTTTCTTT. This encodes CASSPKGQFNTEAFF.

The chain employs TRBV7-2 and TRBJ2-5, with 9 bases fitting TRBD2. The ends lost 4 bases at V and 1 base at J; junction bases unmatched: 7. Germline values: CDR1 SGHTA, CDR2 FQGNSA. The CDR3 is 16 residues long. CDR3 nucleotide sequence: TGTGCCAGCAGCTGGGCTAGCGGGGCCTCCCAAGAGACCCAGTACTTC. Protein: CASSWASGASQETQYF.

This clone has only one observation. The J gene is TRBJ1-1, the V gene TRBV4-3; D not resolved. There are 14 residues in the CDR3. Germline V lookup: CDR1 LGHNA, CDR2 YSLEER. V lost 0 bases, J lost 2 bases, and 7 bases lay in between. DNA of the CDR3: TGCGCCAGCAGCCAAGATACGGGTAACACTGAAGCTTTCTTT. Protein: CASSQDTGNTEAFF.

The chain carries TRBV18 and TRBJ1-1; 8 nucleotides line up with TRBD1. CDR1 is KGHSH and CDR2 is LQKENI in the germline V gene. There are 15 residues in the CDR3. Germline trimming cut 3 bases from V and 7 bases from J; bases unmatched to any gene: 10. The CDR3 DNA follows: TGTGCCAGCTCACCGATGACAGGGGCCAATATTGAAGCTTTCTTT. As protein: CASSPMTGANIEAFF.

The rearrangement joins TRBV2 to TRBJ2-2; 8 nucleotides match TRBD1. The CDR3 length is 14 residues. Per the germline V gene, CDR1 is SNHLY and CDR2 is FYNNEI. V lost 6 bases to trimming and J lost 3 bases; unmatched junction nucleotides: 3. CDR3 DNA sequence: TGTGCCAGCAGAGCGGACAGGGACACCGGGGAGCTGTTTTTT. Translation gives CASRADRDTGELFF.

In nucleotides, the CDR3 is TGCGCCAGCAGCCAAGACAATTACGGTCATAATTCACCCCTCCACTTT. Protein sequence: CASSQDNYGHNSPLHF. The rearrangement links TRBV4-1 to TRBJ1-6, with D unclear. The CDR3 sequence is 16 residues long. The germline V gene encodes CDR1 MGHRA and CDR2 YSYEKL. Trimming took 0 bases from V and 5 from J, leaving 11 bases between them.

The CDR3 DNA reads as TGCGCCAGCAGGGGGCCCACTGAAGCTTTCTTT. This translates into CASRGPTEAFF. V and J are TRBV10-2 and TRBJ1-1; D may be TRBD1 (5 bases). The CDR3 is 11 amino acids. V lost 6 bases to trimming and J lost 4 bases, with 6 bases between them. CDR1 is WSHSY and CDR2 is SAAADI in the germline V gene.

The rearrangement links TRBV11-1 to TRBJ2-3; TRBD1 might be the D (6 bases). Germline CDR1 and CDR2: SGHAT and FQDESV (reference sequence). The CDR3 has 15 amino acids. V was pared by 4 bases and J by 5 bases, with 16 bases between. The chain's CDR3 is CASSSSQGSVDTQYF. CDR3 bases: TGTGCCAGCAGCTCCTCGCAGGGGTCGGTAGATACGCAGTATTTT.

J is TRBJ1-4 and V is TRBV7-9; tentative D call: TRBD1 (5 bases). The CDR3 runs to 14 residues. The V gene lost 6 bases and the J gene lost 0 bases, with 8 bases spanning the gap. Germline loops: CDR1 SEHNR, CDR2 FQNEAQ (reference sequence). The chain's CDR3 is CASRETATNEKLFF. CDR3 coding DNA: TGTGCCAGCAGGGAGACAGCAACTAATGAAAAACTGTTTTTT.

The CDR3 nucleotides read TGTGCCAGCAGCCGGGGACTGGACTACGAGCAGTACTTC. This encodes CASSRGLDYEQYF. This sequence joins TRBV7-3 and TRBJ2-7; TRBD2 might be the D (6 bases). Germline V gene lookup returns CDR1 SGHTA and CDR2 FQGTGA. The CDR3 sequence is 13 residues long. V was cut by 5 bases and J by 3 bases, with 11 bases left in between.